Many counts were recorded for the clone carrying this TCR beta chain. Its antigen remains unknown. The sample belongs to a study of HIV-infected children after antiretroviral therapy interruption. Broader study findings: The CD45RA+ naive sort may contain some EMRA or stem memory cells. Naive CD4+ Gini coefficient rose by interruption end, suggesting clonal expansion.

Treatment of the sample: PENTA 11 planned treatment interruption arm or continuous ART arm. Only samples with at least 5 million viable PBMCs qualified. The CDR3 covers 13 residues. CDR1 is SGHNT, CDR2 YYREEE, per germline (reference sequence). V shed 4 bases and J 3 bases; nucleotides not matched to a gene: 4. RNA-based 3' RACE libraries used unique molecular identifiers. TCRdb re-called the 3' RACE reads with MiXCR, one entry per CDR3 protein. The sample contains 90,000 or so distinct CDR3 sequences, roughly 6.7% of which appear only once. The sample consisted of CD45RA+ CD4+ T cells from PBMCs, pooled from several time points, taken from a donor given antiretroviral therapy, either interrupted or continuous. Subset defined: naive CD4+ CD45RA+ CD45RO- T cells. This receptor was obtained from a pool of human donors with HIV. This chain uses TRBV5-4 with TRBJ2-7, with TRBD2 matching over 7 bases. CDR3 DNA sequence: TGTGCCAGCAGCCGCGGGAGTGACTACGAGCAGTACTTC. It codes for CASSRGSDYEQYF.